This TCR beta chain was retrieved from a study of beta chain features in type 1 diabetes. Findings of the study overall: cDNA-based reads could over-represent cells with high TCR expression. Patients with type 1 diabetes showed fewer VDJ junction insertions and more deletions. Moderate but significant shortening of TCRB CDR3s was recorded in all four CD4+ subsets from Type 1 diabetes patients.

Expressed TCRB transcripts got sequenced, as all isolated RNA was reverse transcribed. The data were produced by immunoSEQ multiplex PCR, yet TCRdb's version contains in-frame clones alone and is incomplete. This sample has roughly 260,000 clones, with approximately 10% found just once. Remarks on this clone: Its matching antigen is unknown.

CDR1 SGDLS and CDR2 YYNGEE come from the germline V gene. This CDR3 comprises 14 residues. Between the trimmed V and J ends, which lost 0 bases and 4 bases, there was a span of 8 bases. The sample comprised naive CD4+ T cells from blood. This chain joins TRBV9 and TRBJ1-5; D may be TRBD1 (5 bases). This clonotype was sampled from a man aged 25-45 years with type 1 diabetes. CDR3 bases: TGTGCCAGCAGCGTAGAGGGGCAGAATCAGCCCCAGCATTTT. Translation: CASSVEGQNQPQHF.